This TCR beta chain was found in a study of T-cell memory formation after mild COVID-19. Points from the study as a whole: Some clones that responded were present in memory (sampled pre-infection), which suggests cross-reactive memory joined. In second-wave clones peaking day 37, SARS-CoV-2 specificity remained unconfirmed. Clones which contracted sat mainly in CM and EM if CD4+, and in EMRA if CD8+.

The authors produced TCR alpha and TCR beta cDNA libraries with sample barcodes and UMIs by 5'RACE using constant-segment primers. MiXCR, run by TCRdb on the 5' RACE reads, gives a single entry per CDR3 protein. The sample has about 210,000 distinct CDR3 sequences; more than 9% are singletons. Trimming stripped 7 bases from V and 0 bases from J, with 9 bases between. Per germline, CDR1 MNHEY and CDR2 SMNVEV (reference sequence). The CDR3 is 13 residues long. On this clonotype itself: The antigen is not known.

The receptor comes from a man between 18 and 35 years old who had mild COVID-19 (a few samples of this study predate the infection). Cell type and time point are not known. The chain combines TRBV27 with TRBJ1-1; no definite D call. The sequenced sample consisted of PBMCs or a T cell subset sorted from them (not recorded which). CDR3 amino acids: CASNTAMNTEAFF. In DNA, the CDR3 is TGTGCCAGCAACACGGCTATGAACACTGAAGCTTTCTTT.